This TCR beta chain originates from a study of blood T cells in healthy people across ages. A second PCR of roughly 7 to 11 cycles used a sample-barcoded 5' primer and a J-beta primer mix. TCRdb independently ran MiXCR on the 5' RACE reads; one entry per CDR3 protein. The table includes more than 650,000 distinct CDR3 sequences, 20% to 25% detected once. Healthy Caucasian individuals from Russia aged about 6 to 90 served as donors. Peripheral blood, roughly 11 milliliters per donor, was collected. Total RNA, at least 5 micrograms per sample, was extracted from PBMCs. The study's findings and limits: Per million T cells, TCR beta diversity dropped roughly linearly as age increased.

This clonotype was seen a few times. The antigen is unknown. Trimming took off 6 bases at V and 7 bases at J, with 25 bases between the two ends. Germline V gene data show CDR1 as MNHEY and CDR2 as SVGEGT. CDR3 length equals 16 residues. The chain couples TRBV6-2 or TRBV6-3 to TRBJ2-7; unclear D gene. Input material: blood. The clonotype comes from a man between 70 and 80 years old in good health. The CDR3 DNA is TGTGCCAGCAGGCCCTTCGGTATAGAACCGGGTTCGGAGCAGTACGTC. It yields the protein CASRPFGIEPGSEQYV.